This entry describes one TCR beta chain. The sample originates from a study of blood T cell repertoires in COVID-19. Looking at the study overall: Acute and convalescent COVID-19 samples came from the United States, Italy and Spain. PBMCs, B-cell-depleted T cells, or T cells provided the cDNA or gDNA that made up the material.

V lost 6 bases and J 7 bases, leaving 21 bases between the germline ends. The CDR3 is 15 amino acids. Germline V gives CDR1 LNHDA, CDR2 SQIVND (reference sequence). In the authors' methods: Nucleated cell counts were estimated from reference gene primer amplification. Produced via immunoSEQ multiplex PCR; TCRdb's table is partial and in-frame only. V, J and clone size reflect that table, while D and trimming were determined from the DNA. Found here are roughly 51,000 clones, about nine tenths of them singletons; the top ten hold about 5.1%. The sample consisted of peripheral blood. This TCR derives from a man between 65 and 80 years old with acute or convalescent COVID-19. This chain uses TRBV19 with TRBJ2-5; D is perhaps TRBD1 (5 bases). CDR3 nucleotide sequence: TGTGCCAGTAGGGAGCAGGGTACTTTATACGGGACCCAGTACTTC. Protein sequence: CASREQGTLYGTQYF.